Each of the 7 T cell receptor beta chains below was sequenced from the same sample in a study of T cell responses to AZD1222 COVID-19 vaccine. Profiled with immunoSEQ multiplex PCR; TCRdb holds only in-frame clones, not every one. This sample has around 120,000 clones, with around 80% found just once. Sequencing used peripheral blood, obtained 28 days after the second AZD1222 dose. These receptors were collected from an adult who received the AZD1222 COVID-19 vaccine.

V is TRBV2 and J is TRBJ2-7; 11 bases match TRBD1. V trimming: 8 bases; J trimming: 9 bases; junction bases outside the gene matches: 6. Germline-derived CDR1 and CDR2 are SNHLY and FYNNEI. This CDR3 is 12 amino acids long. The CDR3 nucleotides are TGTGCCAGCGTAAGGACAGGGGGCGCGCAGTACTTC. Translated, it gives CASVRTGGAQYF.

The table lists this clone with a few counts. The rearrangement links TRBV4-3 to TRBJ2-7, with 9 bases aligning to TRBD2. Germline CDR1 reads LGHNA; CDR2 reads YSLEER. This CDR3 is built from 15 residues. The J segment lost 8 bases and the V segment lost 0 bases, leaving 8 bases of the junction unmatched. CDR3 in DNA: TGCGCCAGCAGCCAAGAGCTAGCGGGGATTCAAAAGCAGTACTTC. Its translation: CASSQELAGIQKQYF.

The J gene is TRBJ1-2, the V gene TRBV20-1, with D unresolved. The germline gives CDR1 DFQATT, CDR2 SNEGSKA (reference sequence). Trimming shortened V by 6 bases and J by 8 bases, and 10 bases separated the two germline ends. The CDR3 is made up of 10 amino acids. The DNA of the CDR3 is TGCAGTGCACCGTCCGGAGGCTACACCTTC. This codes for CSAPSGGYTF.

The chain combines TRBV7-2 with TRBJ2-1; D may be TRBD1 (5 bases). CDR3 length: 16 amino acids. With 0 bases removed from V and 5 bases from J, the gap between germline ends came to 14 bases. Germline CDR1 SGHTA, CDR2 FQGNSA. The CDR3 sequence is CASSLALGVPHNEQFF. The CDR3 DNA follows: TGTGCCAGCAGCTTAGCGCTAGGGGTTCCCCACAATGAGCAGTTCTTC.

The chain employs TRBV6-1 and TRBJ2-7; D remains unclear. This CDR3 has 11 amino acids. Deletions cut 1 base from V and 5 bases from J, with 3 bases between. Germline V gene sequence: CDR1 MNHNS, CDR2 SASEGT. CDR3 in DNA: TGTGCCAGCAGTGAAGGACACGAGCAGTACTTC. It yields the protein CASSEGHEQYF.

This sequence joins TRBV3-1 (or the pseudogene TRBV3-2) and TRBJ2-5; D is undetermined. The CDR3 extends over 15 amino acids. From germline, CDR1 is LGHDT and CDR2 YNNKEL (reference sequence). V gave up 4 bases and J gave up 5 bases, with 17 bases separating them. The chain's CDR3 is CASSRIETRWETQYF. The CDR3, as DNA: TGTGCCAGCAGCCGTATAGAAACCCGATGGGAGACCCAGTACTTC.

This clone has a single count. This chain connects TRBV18 to TRBJ1-4; unclear D gene. Germline CDR1 is KGHSH and CDR2 is LQKENI. The CDR3 is made up of 14 amino acids. Trimming left V 3 bases short and J 6 bases short, with 11 bases between. The CDR3 here is CASSPAGVDEKLFF. The CDR3, as DNA: TGTGCCAGCTCACCCGCGGGTGTGGATGAAAAACTGTTTTTT.